This section outlines one TCR beta chain sequence together with its context. The data were obtained in a study of response to subunit inactivated influenza vaccine. CDR3 length equals 14 residues. The V gene end was trimmed by 2 bases and the J gene end by 7 bases; junction bases not matched to a gene: 3. A single record per CDR3 protein comes from TCRdb applying MiXCR to the RT-PCR reads. The sample holds 500,000 to 600,000 distinct CDR3 sequences, about 10% seen once. This chain uses TRBV12-3 or TRBV12-4 with TRBJ2-1, with TRBD2 identical over 9 bases. This receptor was obtained from a man in his fifties who received an inactivated influenza vaccine. The starting material was PBMCs from blood, obtained on the day of vaccination. In nucleotides, the CDR3 is TGTGCCAGCAGTTTACGCGGGAGGGGAAATGAGCAGTTCTTC. The encoded protein is CASSLRGRGNEQFF.